This T cell receptor beta chain was sequenced in a study of blood T cell repertoires in COVID-19. About the research overall: In each case, the material was cDNA or gDNA derived from T cells, B-cell-depleted T cells, or PBMCs.

Authors' methods: It was from reference gene primer amplification that nucleated cell counts were estimated. Using immunoSEQ multiplex PCR, the repertoire was profiled, and TCRdb retains in-frame clones only, with some absent. D and trimming were read from the DNA, whereas the V and J calls and clone size are those reported in that table. Among roughly 100,000 clones, around 84% were seen once, and the ten largest hold over 2%. The germline CDR1 and CDR2 sequences are LGHDT and YNNKEL (reference sequence). The CDR3 loop spans 16 amino acids. Trimming took 1 base from V and 3 from J; bases not matched to a gene: 6.

The sample comprised peripheral blood. The gene calls are TRBV3-1 (or the pseudogene TRBV3-2) and TRBJ2-1; 7 bases fit TRBD2. The TCR was taken from a human donor in a cohort sampled during active COVID-19. In DNA, the CDR3 is TGTGCCAGCAGCCAAGGGACTAGGGTAAACTACAATGAGCAGTTCTTC. This codes for CASSQGTRVNYNEQFF.